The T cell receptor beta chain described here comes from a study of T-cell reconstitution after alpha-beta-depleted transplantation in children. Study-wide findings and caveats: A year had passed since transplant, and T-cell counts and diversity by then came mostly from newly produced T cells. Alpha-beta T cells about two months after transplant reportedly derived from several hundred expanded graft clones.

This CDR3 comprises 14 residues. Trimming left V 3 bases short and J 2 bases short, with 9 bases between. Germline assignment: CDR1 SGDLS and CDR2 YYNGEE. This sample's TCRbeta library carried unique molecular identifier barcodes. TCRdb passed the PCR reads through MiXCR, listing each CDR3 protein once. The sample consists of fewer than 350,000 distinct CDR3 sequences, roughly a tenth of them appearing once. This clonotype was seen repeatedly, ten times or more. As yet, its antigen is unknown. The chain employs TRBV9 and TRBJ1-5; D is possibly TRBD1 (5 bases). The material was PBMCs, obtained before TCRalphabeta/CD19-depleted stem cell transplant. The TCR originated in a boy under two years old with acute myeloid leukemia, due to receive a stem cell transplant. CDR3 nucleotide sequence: TGTGCCAGCAGCGCGGGGGTAGGCAATCAGCCCCAGCATTTT. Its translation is CASSAGVGNQPQHF.